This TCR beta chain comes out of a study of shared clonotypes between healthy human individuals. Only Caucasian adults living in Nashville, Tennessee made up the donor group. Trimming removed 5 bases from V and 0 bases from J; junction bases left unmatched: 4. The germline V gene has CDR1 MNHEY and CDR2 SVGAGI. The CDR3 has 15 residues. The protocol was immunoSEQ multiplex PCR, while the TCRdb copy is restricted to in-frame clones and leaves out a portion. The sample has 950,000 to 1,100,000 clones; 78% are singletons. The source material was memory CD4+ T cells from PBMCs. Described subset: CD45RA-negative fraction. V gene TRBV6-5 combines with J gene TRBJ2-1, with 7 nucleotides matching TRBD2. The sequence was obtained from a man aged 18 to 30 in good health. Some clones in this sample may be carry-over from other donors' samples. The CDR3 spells CASSGSGNSYNEQFF. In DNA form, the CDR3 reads TGTGCCAGCAGTGGGAGCGGGAACTCCTACAATGAGCAGTTCTTC.